This T cell receptor beta chain was captured in a study of T-cell memory formation after mild COVID-19. Constant-segment primers were used for 5'RACE, and the resulting TCR alpha and TCR beta cDNA libraries carried sample barcodes and UMIs. Each CDR3 protein gets one entry after TCRdb re-called the 5' RACE reads with MiXCR. The table records some 68,000 distinct CDR3 sequences, 16% of them present only once. J was trimmed by 4 bases and V by 1 base; bases with no gene match: 5. The V gene's germline CDR1 is GTSNPN and CDR2 SVGIG (reference sequence). This CDR3 contains 16 residues. Overall study results and limits: CD4/CD8 balance characterized clones contracting day 15 to 85, and CD4+ skew characterized later expanders. Confirmation was lacking for SARS-CoV-2 specificity of second-wave clones that peaked on day 37. Most CD4+ clones that shrank were in CM and EM, while CD8+ ones turned up in EMRA.

Points on this clonotype: Its antigen remains unknown.

The source is an adult woman who had mild COVID-19 (a few samples of this study predate the infection). Cell type and time point are not known. Sequencing used PBMCs or a T cell subset sorted from them (not recorded which). The V call is TRBV30, the J call TRBJ2-5, with 14 bases matching TRBD2. The CDR3 spells CAWSGGTSGRGETQYF. Here the CDR3 DNA reads TGTGCCTGGAGTGGGGGGACTAGCGGGAGAGGAGAGACCCAGTACTTC.